The clone carrying this T cell receptor beta chain was observed a single time. Its antigen is unknown. Unique-molecular-identifier-tagged TCR beta cDNA libraries were used. TCRdb fed the PCR reads into MiXCR, producing one record per CDR3 protein. The sample has approximately 770,000 distinct CDR3 sequences, roughly 50% seen once. Germline loops: CDR1 LGHNA, CDR2 YNFKEQ. The CDR3 consists of 17 residues. Trimming cost V 2 bases and J 7 bases, with 21 bases left between them. The entry originates in a study of post-analysis software for immune sequencing data. Findings and limits, study-wide: Controls had lower frequencies than patients of four or five TRBV segments, which included TRBV5-6, TRBV5-1 and TRBV20-1.

Specimen: blood. The sequence derives from a girl between 10 and 17 years old with multiple sclerosis. The J gene is TRBJ2-1, the V gene TRBV4-2; weak D call: TRBD2 (6 bases). CDR3 residues: CASSQLAWRAEGNEQFF. The CDR3 region has the DNA TGTGCCAGCAGCCAACTAGCTTGGAGGGCCGAGGGGAATGAGCAGTTCTTC.